Each of the 30 T cell receptor beta chains below was sequenced from the same sample in a study of blood T cell repertoires in COVID-19. Repertoires were generated with immunoSEQ multiplex PCR, while TCRdb's copy carries only in-frame clones and drops some. The sample lists about 110,000 clones, approximately 90% occurring once. Sequencing used peripheral blood. The receptor source for this set is a woman aged 45 to 65 with acute or convalescent COVID-19.

This clone was seen once. This chain connects TRBV9 to TRBJ1-1, with 8 bases lining up with TRBD1. J lost 4 bases, V lost 3 bases, and 2 bases had no gene match. The CDR3 is 13 amino acids. Germline V gene lookup returns CDR1 SGDLS and CDR2 YYNGEE. CDR3: CASSATGGTEAFF. CDR3 DNA: TGTGCCAGCAGCGCAACAGGGGGCACTGAAGCTTTCTTT.

The chain's CDR3 is CASSQGAGNYGYTF. The CDR3 nucleotides are TGTGCCAGCAGCCAAGGCGCAGGGAACTATGGCTACACCTTC. V gene TRBV3-1 (or the pseudogene TRBV3-2) combines with J gene TRBJ1-2, with a weak D call TRBD1 (5 bases). Looked up from germline, CDR1 is LGHDT and CDR2 is YNNKEL (reference sequence). The CDR3 sequence is 14 residues long. The germline V and J ends were trimmed by 1 base and 2 bases, with 8 bases remaining between them.

The rearrangement links TRBV30 to TRBJ2-7; 9 positions match TRBD1. J gave up 4 bases and V 4 bases, and 5 bases lay outside the gene matches. The CDR3 covers 13 residues. CDR1 is GTSNPN, CDR2 SVGIG, per germline (reference sequence). The chain's CDR3 is CAWTTGGHYEQYF. In DNA form, the CDR3 reads TGTGCCTGGACCACAGGGGGCCATTACGAGCAGTACTTC.

The CDR3 nucleotides are TGTGCCAGCAATTACGGAACAGGGGAGAGGGAGACCCAGTACTTC. Translating gives CASNYGTGERETQYF. The chain joins TRBV2 to TRBJ2-5, with 7 bases matching TRBD1. The length of the CDR3 is 15 residues. Germline V gene data show CDR1 as SNHLY and CDR2 as FYNNEI. The V and J ends lost 7 bases and 5 bases, in that order; junction bases with no gene match: 13. Filled out from reference TRBV2 and TRBJ2-5, the complete variable domain reads EPEVTQTPSHQVTQMGQEVILRCVPISNHLYFYWYRQILGQKVEFLVSFYNNEISEKSEIFDDQFSVERPDGSNFTLKIRSTKLEDSAMYFCASNYGTGERETQYFGPGTRLLVL.

The chain uses TRBV28 and TRBJ2-3; TRBD1 matches 11 bases. Germline values: CDR1 MDHEN, CDR2 SYDVKM. This CDR3 has 16 amino acids. After removal of 3 bases from V and 6 bases from J, the junction contained 8 bases not matched to a gene. The chain's CDR3 is CASSFIGTGGADTQYF. The CDR3 DNA reads as TGTGCCAGCAGTTTTATTGGGACAGGGGGTGCCGATACGCAGTATTTT.

This clone was seen just once. V and J are TRBV6-5 and TRBJ2-3; 10 positions match TRBD2. There are 15 residues in the CDR3. The germline gives CDR1 MNHEY, CDR2 SVGAGI. With V trimmed by 6 bases and J by 4 bases, 7 bases remained unmatched. CDR3 DNA sequence: TGTGCCAGCAGCCCGTCAGCGGGAGGGGCAGATACGCAGTATTTT. This codes for CASSPSAGGADTQYF.

The J gene is TRBJ1-2, the V gene TRBV27, with D unresolved. The CDR3 length is 14 residues. Germline V gene data show CDR1 as MNHEY and CDR2 as SMNVEV (reference sequence). The V and J ends lost 6 bases and 0 bases respectively, with 11 bases between them. CDR3 region: CASRGMTTNYGYTF. The CDR3 coding sequence is TGTGCCAGCAGGGGAATGACTACTAACTATGGCTACACCTTC.

This clone was detected only once. The chain links TRBV19 to TRBJ2-1; TRBD2 agrees at 7 bases. Germline values: CDR1 LNHDA, CDR2 SQIVND (reference sequence). V was pared by 5 bases and J by 2 bases, with 6 bases of the junction left unmatched. The CDR3 runs 15 residues. DNA for the CDR3: TGTGCCAGTAGTCTTCGGGGGACTACCTACAATGAGCAGTTCTTC. Protein: CASSLRGTTYNEQFF.

V usage is TRBV9 and J usage is TRBJ2-3; 13 nucleotides match TRBD2. CDR1 and CDR2 from the germline V gene are SGDLS and YYNGEE. The CDR3 length is 16 residues. V was pared by 3 bases and J by 6 bases, with 7 bases of the junction left unmatched. CDR3 in amino acids: CASSGTLAGGPDTQYF. For the CDR3, the DNA is TGTGCCAGCAGCGGAACACTAGCGGGAGGGCCGGATACGCAGTATTTT.

The chain combines TRBV28 with TRBJ1-1; unclear D gene. Looked up from germline, CDR1 is MDHEN and CDR2 is SYDVKM. V was clipped by 7 bases and J by 2 bases, with 17 bases between them. This CDR3 is 15 amino acids long. The CDR3: CASTLQRDINTEAFF. As DNA, the CDR3 is TGTGCCAGCACCCTTCAACGAGACATTAACACTGAAGCTTTCTTT.

The chain links TRBV6-5 to TRBJ2-7; 9 nucleotides agree with TRBD1. The ends lost 5 bases at V and 2 bases at J; junction bases unmatched: 7. This CDR3 spans 15 amino acids. Germline V gives CDR1 MNHEY, CDR2 SVGAGI. CDR3 in amino acids: CASSTGDRDPYEQYF. Written as DNA, the CDR3 is TGTGCCAGCAGTACCGGGGACAGGGACCCCTACGAGCAGTACTTC.

In this sample, this clone turned up a few times. The chain couples TRBV5-1 to TRBJ2-7; TRBD1 matches 8 bases. This CDR3 is 15 amino acids long. V shed 4 bases, J shed 5 bases, and the junction held 11 bases outside the gene matches. Germline V lookup: CDR1 SGHRS, CDR2 YFSETQ. The CDR3 DNA reads as TGCGCCAGCAGCAGGCGACAGGGGACGCAAGACGAGCAGTACTTC. Its translation is CASSRRQGTQDEQYF. Full variable domain (rest looked up from reference TRBV5-1 and TRBJ2-7): KAGVTQTPRYLIKTRGQQVTLSCSPISGHRSVSWYQQTPGQGLQFLFEYFSETQRNKGNFPGRFSGRQFSNSRSEMNVSTLELGDSALYLCASSRRQGTQDEQYFGPGTRLTVT.

This clone was seen only once. This rearrangement joins TRBV14 to TRBJ2-5, with D possibly TRBD1 on 6 matching bases. Germline V gene lookup returns CDR1 SGHDN and CDR2 FVKESK. The CDR3 loop spans 13 amino acids. Trimming took off 0 bases at V and 5 bases at J, with 7 bases between the two ends. CDR3 region: CASSQDQGETQYF. The CDR3 DNA follows: TGTGCCAGCAGCCAAGATCAGGGGGAGACCCAGTACTTC.

This clone occurred a few times. V usage is TRBV6-5 and J usage is TRBJ1-1; no clear D gene. Trimming took 4 bases from V and 0 from J, leaving 9 bases between them. Germline V CDR1 and CDR2: MNHEY, SVGAGI. CDR3 length: 14 amino acids. CDR3 bases: TGTGCCAGCAGTTCCCCCCACTTGAACACTGAAGCTTTCTTT. This codes for CASSSPHLNTEAFF.

V is TRBV7-6 and J is TRBJ1-6; no clear D gene. V was cut by 3 bases and J by 11 bases, with 14 bases left in between. This CDR3 is 14 amino acids long. The germline V gene encodes CDR1 SGHVS and CDR2 FNYEAQ. This chain's CDR3 is CASSLSPVEAPLHF. Here the CDR3 DNA reads TGTGCCAGCAGCTTGAGTCCGGTCGAAGCACCCCTCCACTTT.

The V and J genes are TRBV6-5 and TRBJ1-2, with 12 bases matching TRBD1. The CDR3 loop spans 15 amino acids. Germline CDR1 MNHEY, CDR2 SVGAGI. The V segment lost 0 bases and the J segment 7 bases; nucleotides outside the gene matches: 3. CDR3 region: CASSYSGTGGSGYTF. In DNA form, the CDR3 reads TGTGCCAGCAGTTACTCCGGGACAGGGGGCTCTGGCTACACCTTC.

The CDR3 is CASSKVEWADYNEQFF. As DNA, the CDR3 is TGTGCCAGCAGCAAAGTCGAGTGGGCAGATTACAATGAGCAGTTCTTC. The V and J genes are TRBV21-1 and TRBJ2-1; the table's D call, TRBD1, has no DNA check behind it. TRBV21-1 counts as a pseudogene. The CDR3 covers 16 residues.

The chain couples TRBV10-3 to TRBJ1-2; a weak D match, TRBD1 (6 bases). The CDR3 has 15 amino acids. CDR1 is ENHRY, CDR2 SYGVKD, per germline. V gave up 7 bases and J gave up 3 bases, with 18 bases separating them. DNA of the CDR3: TGTGCCATCACCACCACGGACAGTAGTGACTATGGCTACACCTTC. Translation: CAITTTDSSDYGYTF.

The chain joins TRBV16 to TRBJ2-1; 8 bases align to TRBD2. V lost 4 bases and J lost 6; bases outside the gene matches: 8. Germline CDR1 KGHSY, CDR2 FQNENV. The CDR3 extends over 15 amino acids. CDR3 sequence reads: CASSPLAGTGNEQFF. CDR3 nucleotides: TGTGCCAGCAGCCCGTTAGCGGGAACGGGCAATGAGCAGTTCTTC.

This chain links TRBV7-9 with TRBJ1-2; 8 bases fit TRBD1. The CDR3 runs 14 residues. Germline V lookup: CDR1 SEHNR, CDR2 FQNEAQ (reference sequence). V dropped 5 bases and J dropped 8; count of bases not matched to a gene: 10. CDR3 region: CASSLHETGEGYTF. In DNA, the CDR3 is TGTGCCAGCAGCCTGCATGAGACAGGGGAGGGCTACACCTTC.

V and J are TRBV7-3 and TRBJ2-3; D possibly corresponds to TRBD2 (6 bases). From germline, CDR1 is SGHTA and CDR2 FQGTGA. This CDR3 contains 14 residues. Trimming removed 5 bases from V and 0 bases from J, with 9 bases in between. In nucleotides, the CDR3 is TGTGCCAGCAGCGGGAGGCGGAGCACAGATACGCAGTATTTT. Translated, it gives CASSGRRSTDTQYF.

The J gene is TRBJ1-1, the V gene TRBV19; tentative D call: TRBD1 (5 bases). V lost 10 bases, J lost 3 bases, and 18 bases lay in between. The CDR3 spans 14 residues. CDR1 and CDR2 from the germline V gene are LNHDA and SQIVND (reference sequence). DNA for the CDR3: TGTGCCACCCAAAGCTCGGGGGTCTACACTGAAGCTTTCTTT. The encoded protein is CATQSSGVYTEAFF.

J is TRBJ2-7 and V is TRBV11-2; 8 bases map to TRBD2. This CDR3 contains 17 residues. Trimming cost V 7 bases and J 4 bases; bases outside gene matches: 18. Germline-derived CDR1 and CDR2 are SGHAT and FQNNGV. The CDR3 bases are TGTGCCAGCACCCAATGGGAGACCGGGAGGGCCGGGTACGAGCAGTACTTC. It is translated as CASTQWETGRAGYEQYF.

This clone was counted once. The chain carries TRBV19 and TRBJ1-1; 9 bases match TRBD1. The CDR3 has 15 residues. The V segment lost 0 bases and the J segment 6 bases; nucleotides outside the gene matches: 5. Germline V gene lookup returns CDR1 LNHDA and CDR2 SQIVND (reference sequence). The DNA of the CDR3 is TGTGCCAGTAGTATAGAGGGGACAGGGTGGGCTGAAGCTTTCTTT. It codes for CASSIEGTGWAEAFF.

This chain uses TRBV6-5 with TRBJ2-5; 11 nucleotides match TRBD1. This CDR3 has 15 amino acids. Germline CDR1 and CDR2: MNHEY and SVGAGI. Losses at the gene ends were 6 bases for V and 5 bases for J; bases not matched to a gene: 8. CDR3 region: CASSQDRGRRETQYF. DNA of the CDR3: TGTGCCAGCAGCCAGGACAGGGGGCGACGGGAGACCCAGTACTTC.

The chain recombines TRBV6-5 with TRBJ2-5; 10 bases are a match to TRBD2. V trimming: 5 bases; J trimming: 5 bases; junction bases outside the gene matches: 5. This CDR3 spans 14 amino acids. The germline V gene has CDR1 MNHEY and CDR2 SVGAGI. CDR3 protein: CASSTAGGPETQYF. The DNA of the CDR3 is TGTGCCAGCAGTACAGCGGGAGGGCCGGAGACCCAGTACTTC.

The chain employs TRBV11-3 and TRBJ2-5; 8 bases agree with TRBD1. V shed 5 bases and J 2 bases; nucleotides not matched to a gene: 7. Germline V lookup: CDR1 SGHNT, CDR2 YENEEA. The CDR3 length is 15 residues. CDR3 DNA: TGTGCCAGCAGCCACGGGGACAGGAATCAAGAGACCCAGTACTTC. It specifies CASSHGDRNQETQYF.

The chain carries TRBV10-3 and TRBJ1-1, with D possibly matching TRBD1 (6 bases). With 5 bases removed from V and 0 bases from J, the gap between germline ends came to 13 bases. CDR3 length: 15 residues. Germline V lookup: CDR1 ENHRY, CDR2 SYGVKD. The CDR3 sequence: CAISPTGTLNTEAFF. CDR3 nucleotides: TGTGCCATCAGTCCCACCGGGACACTGAACACTGAAGCTTTCTTT.

The rearrangement uses TRBV3-1 (or the pseudogene TRBV3-2) and TRBJ2-7; maybe TRBD2 (6 bases). V dropped 4 bases and J dropped 0 bases, with 16 bases sitting between them. The CDR3 consists of 16 residues. Germline CDR1 reads LGHDT; CDR2 reads YNNKEL (reference sequence). The CDR3: CASSLDPGTLSYEQYF. Here the CDR3 DNA reads TGTGCCAGCAGCCTAGATCCCGGGACTCTCTCCTACGAGCAGTACTTC.

This clone occurred a few times. J is TRBJ1-2 and V is TRBV5-4; 9 positions match TRBD1. The J segment lost 9 bases and the V segment lost 4 bases, leaving 7 bases of the junction unmatched. Germline V lookup: CDR1 SGHNT, CDR2 YYREEE (reference sequence). The CDR3 runs 13 residues. The DNA for the CDR3 is TGTGCCAGCAGCCTTGGGACAGGGAGTCGCTACACCTTC. It encodes CASSLGTGSRYTF.